What follows are 18 T cell receptor beta chains derived from one specimen sequenced in a study of shared clonotypes between healthy human individuals. Sequencing was performed with immunoSEQ multiplex PCR; in TCRdb, only in-frame clones are kept and a portion is missing. This table has 2 million to 2.5 million clones, almost 96% appearing once. Source material: naive CD4+ T cells sorted from blood. As for subset: CD45RA+ positively selected. The receptors were sampled from a man between 18 and 35 years old in good health.

This sequence joins TRBV28 and TRBJ2-1; D unclear. V lost 5 bases and J lost 0, with 11 bases in between. The CDR3 spans 15 residues. Germline loops: CDR1 MDHEN, CDR2 SYDVKM. The CDR3 reads CASSAYPSSYNEQFF. The DNA of the CDR3 is TGTGCCAGCAGTGCTTACCCGAGCTCCTACAATGAGCAGTTCTTC. Looking up the rest from reference TRBV28 and TRBJ2-1 gives the full variable domain: DVKVTQSSRYLVKRTGEKVFLECVQDMDHENMFWYRQDPGLGLRLIYFSYDVKMKEKGDIPEGYSVSREKKERFSLILESASTNQTSMYLCASSAYPSSYNEQFFGPGTRLTVL.

The rearrangement links TRBV19 to TRBJ2-1; D may be TRBD2 (6 bases). This CDR3 has 16 residues. Between the trimmed V and J ends, which lost 3 bases and 2 bases, there was a span of 14 bases. The germline gives CDR1 LNHDA, CDR2 SQIVND (reference sequence). The CDR3 is CASSITGRLTYNEQFF. The CDR3 DNA sequence: TGTGCCAGTAGTATTACGGGGAGGTTGACCTACAATGAGCAGTTCTTC.

The chain uses TRBV10-1 and TRBJ2-2; 7 bases fit TRBD1. V gave up 8 bases and J gave up 7 bases; unmatched junction bases: 7. The CDR3 sequence is 13 residues long. Per germline, CDR1 WNHNN and CDR2 SYGVQD (reference sequence). CDR3 sequence: CASSGQQSGELFF. CDR3 nucleotides: TGCGCCAGCTCGGGACAGCAAAGCGGGGAGCTGTTTTTT.

The J gene is TRBJ2-5, the V gene TRBV7-2; D remains unclear. Trimming shortened V by 7 bases and J by 1 base, and 10 bases separated the two germline ends. CDR1 and CDR2 (germline): SGHTA, FQGNSA. The CDR3 contains 13 residues. As DNA, the CDR3 is TGTGCCAGCACGAATTATATCCAAGAGACCCAGTACTTC. Translating gives CASTNYIQETQYF. The whole variable domain, filled in from reference TRBV7-2 and TRBJ2-5, reads GAGVSQSPSNKVTEKGKDVELRCDPISGHTALYWYRQSLGQGLEFLIYFQGNSAPDKSGLPSDRFSAERTGGSVSTLTIQRTQQEDSAVYLCASTNYIQETQYFGPGTRLLVL.

The genes are TRBV11-2 and TRBJ2-7, with D perhaps TRBD1 or TRBD2 (5 bases each). CDR3 size: 15 residues. Germline V gene lookup returns CDR1 SGHAT and CDR2 FQNNGV. Trimming pared 5 bases from V and 0 bases from J, leaving 14 bases between. The CDR3: CASSPGTLYSYEQYF. The DNA of the CDR3 is TGTGCCAGCAGCCCCGGGACCTTATACTCCTACGAGCAGTACTTC. The full variable domain, its missing parts supplied by reference TRBV11-2 and TRBJ2-7, is EAGVAQSPRYKIIEKRQSVAFWCNPISGHATLYWYQQILGQGPKLLIQFQNNGVVDDSQLPKDRFSAERLKGVDSTLKIQPAKLEDSAVYLCASSPGTLYSYEQYFGPGTRLTVT.

The rearrangement links TRBV11-3 to TRBJ1-5, with a possible D match to TRBD1 (5 bases). The CDR3 is made up of 16 amino acids. The V gene's germline CDR1 is SGHNT and CDR2 YENEEA. V gave up 2 bases and J gave up 2 bases, with 13 bases separating them. In DNA form, the CDR3 reads TGTGCCAGCAGCTTAAAAATACAGGCGGGCAATCAGCCCCAGCATTTT. It encodes CASSLKIQAGNQPQHF. The entire variable domain, with the rest obtained from reference TRBV11-3 and TRBJ1-5, is as follows: EAGVVQSPRYKIIEKKQPVAFWCNPISGHNTLYWYLQNLGQGPELLIRYENEEAVDDSQLPKDRFSAERLKGVDSTLKIQPAELGDSAVYLCASSLKIQAGNQPQHFGDGTRLSIL.

V gene TRBV5-4 combines with J gene TRBJ2-3; D may match TRBD1 or TRBD2 (5 bases each). The CDR3 contains 14 residues. Trimming took 3 bases from V and 7 from J, leaving 15 bases between them. Germline CDR1 SGHNT, CDR2 YYREEE (reference sequence). In nucleotides, the CDR3 is TGTGCCAGCAGCTCCCGGGACGGTCGCAATACGCAGTATTTT. Encoded protein: CASSSRDGRNTQYF.

The rearrangement uses TRBV7-8 and TRBJ1-1; D gene ambiguous. The CDR3 runs to 14 residues. Between the trimmed V and J ends, which lost 2 bases and 1 base, there was a span of 8 bases. The germline V gene has CDR1 SGHVS and CDR2 FQNEAQ. The CDR3 region has the DNA TGTGCCAGCAGCTTAAAGGTTCCGAACACTGAAGCTTTCTTT. It translates to CASSLKVPNTEAFF.

This chain links TRBV30 with TRBJ2-1, with 9 bases lining up with TRBD2. After removal of 4 bases from V and 3 bases from J, the junction contained 4 bases not matched to a gene. Germline CDR1 and CDR2: GTSNPN and SVGIG (reference sequence). This CDR3 comprises 14 residues. DNA of the CDR3: TGTGCCTGGATAGCGGGAGTTAGCTACAATGAGCAGTTCTTC. This gives the protein CAWIAGVSYNEQFF. The full variable domain, with the rest looked up from reference TRBV30 and TRBJ2-1, is SQTIHQWPATLVQPVGSPLSLECTVEGTSNPNLYWYRQAAGRGLQLLFYSVGIGQISSEVPQNLSASRPQDRQFILSSKKLLLSDSGFYLCAWIAGVSYNEQFFGPGTRLTVL.

The J gene is TRBJ2-7, the V gene TRBV5-5; TRBD1 matches at 9 bases. The CDR3 has 16 amino acids. Trimming removed 4 bases from V and 3 bases from J; junction bases left unmatched: 11. Germline V lookup: CDR1 SGHKS, CDR2 YYEKEE (reference sequence). CDR3 DNA: TGTGCCAGCAGCGCGAAACAGGGGGCGCGGAGCTACGAGCAGTACTTC. Its translation is CASSAKQGARSYEQYF. Combining the CDR3 with reference TRBV5-5 and TRBJ2-7 gives the whole variable domain DAGVTQSPTHLIKTRGQQVTLRCSPISGHKSVSWYQQVLGQGPQFIFQYYEKEERGRGNFPDRFSARQFPNYSSELNVNALLLGDSALYLCASSAKQGARSYEQYFGPGTRLTVT.

The gene calls are TRBV6-5 and TRBJ2-2; D might be TRBD2 (5 bases). V was trimmed by 8 bases and J by 4 bases, leaving 14 bases between them. This CDR3 comprises 14 residues. Germline loops: CDR1 MNHEY, CDR2 SVGAGI. The DNA for the CDR3 is TGTGCCAGCCGGACTCCCCAAGGCACCGGGGAGCTGTTTTTT. As protein: CASRTPQGTGELFF.

The J gene is TRBJ2-3, the V gene TRBV18; 10 nucleotides line up with TRBD2. The CDR3 is made up of 18 amino acids. Looked up from germline, CDR1 is KGHSH and CDR2 is LQKENI. The ends lost 4 bases at V and 1 base at J; junction bases unmatched: 11. Here the CDR3 DNA reads TGTGCCAGCTCACATAAACTAGCGGGGAGCTTTGGCACAGATACGCAGTATTTT. Its protein product is CASSHKLAGSFGTDTQYF.

The gene calls are TRBV11-2 and TRBJ1-1, with D unresolved. CDR3 length: 14 residues. Trimming removed 4 bases from V and 3 bases from J, with 12 bases in between. The germline V gene encodes CDR1 SGHAT and CDR2 FQNNGV. CDR3 sequence: CASSSTIRDTEAFF. CDR3 sequence (DNA): TGTGCCAGCAGCTCTACGATCCGGGACACTGAAGCTTTCTTT.

The chain recombines TRBV5-6 with TRBJ2-5; 7 nucleotides match TRBD2. The CDR3 contains 15 residues. Trimming removed 1 base from V and 1 base from J; junction bases left unmatched: 4. Germline-derived CDR1 and CDR2 are SGHDT and YYEEEE. Written as DNA, the CDR3 is TGTGCCAGCAGCTTGTCTAGCGGTCCCCAAGAGACCCAGTACTTC. Amino acids: CASSLSSGPQETQYF.

The V gene is TRBV7-2, the J gene TRBJ2-2; possible D gene TRBD2, 5 bases. The CDR3 consists of 13 residues. V was clipped by 4 bases and J by 9 bases, with 12 bases between them. Germline loops: CDR1 SGHTA, CDR2 FQGNSA. CDR3 sequence: CASSSGGRRELFF. The CDR3 nucleotides read TGTGCCAGCAGCTCTGGAGGTCGGCGGGAGCTGTTTTTT.

This chain links TRBV25-1 with TRBJ2-7, with TRBD1 matching over 7 bases. The V segment lost 7 bases and the J segment 1 base; nucleotides outside the gene matches: 10. This CDR3 has 15 amino acids. The germline gives CDR1 MGHDK, CDR2 SYGVNS. CDR3 bases: TGTGCCAGCACCCTGCCTGGACAGGAGTCCTACGAGCAGTACTTC. It encodes CASTLPGQESYEQYF.

This chain connects TRBV10-3 to TRBJ2-7; D is possibly TRBD2 (5 bases). The germline V and J ends were trimmed by 7 bases and 0 bases, with 7 bases remaining between them. The CDR3 totals 12 residues. CDR1 is ENHRY and CDR2 is SYGVKD in the germline V gene. CDR3: CAIKRSSYEQYF. CDR3 sequence (DNA): TGTGCCATCAAGCGGAGCTCCTACGAGCAGTACTTC.

Concerning this clone itself: This sample includes further DNA sequences coding for the same CDR3. The chain joins TRBV18 to TRBJ2-5; no firm D call. The CDR3 contains 13 residues. V lost 3 bases to trimming and J lost 1 base, with 6 bases between them. The germline V gene encodes CDR1 KGHSH and CDR2 LQKENI. The CDR3 DNA reads TGTGCCAGCTCACCCCGGACCCAAGAGACCCAGTACTTC. This codes for CASSPRTQETQYF.